Listed below are T cell receptor beta chains from one sample, sequenced in a study of T cell changes during pregnancy in multiple sclerosis. Clones were read by immunoSEQ multiplex PCR, and TCRdb kept only the in-frame ones, dropping some. The sample consists of almost 20,000 clones, about 88% of them appearing once. Sequences were derived from CD8+ T cells from peripheral blood mononuclear cells, sampled after pregnancy. Receptors were obtained from a female donor in good health, enrolled as a control in a pregnancy study. Each CDR3 is given with its conserved first and last residue. The D gene is left open where the match is weak. Clone size is shown for a subset of rows, as once, few, many or a class of expanded clone.

clone_size j_call d_call v_call cdr3_nt cdr3_aa
- TRBJ2-3 - TRBV13 TGTGCCAGCACCGTCACAGATACGCAGTATTTT CASTVTDTQYF
- TRBJ1-5 - TRBV21-1 TGTGCCAGCAGCCCTACCCCCAATCAGCCCCAGCATTTT CASSPTPNQPQHF
- TRBJ1-1 TRBD1 TRBV29-1 TGCAGCGCCACCAGGGACAGCCCGAACACTGAAGCTTTCTTT CSATRDSPNTEAFF
- TRBJ1-4 - TRBV15 TGTGCCACCAGCAGCTCCCTTATCGCAACTAATGAAAAACTGTTTTTT CATSSSLIATNEKLFF
few TRBJ2-7 - TRBV28 TGTGCCAGCAGTTCCCGAGAAGCCTCGTCCTACGAGCAGTACTTC CASSSREASSYEQYF
few TRBJ2-7 TRBD1 TRBV9 TGTGCCAGCAGCCCCTGGGACAGGGATAACGAGCAGTACTTC CASSPWDRDNEQYF
- TRBJ1-1 - TRBV5-1 TGCGCCAGCAGCTTGGATGGGGCTACGTACACTGAAGCTTTCTTT CASSLDGATYTEAFF
once TRBJ1-2 TRBD1 TRBV29-1 TGCAGCGCCACGAACAGGGGGGCGGATGGCTACACCTTC CSATNRGADGYTF
- TRBJ2-7 TRBD2 TRBV5-6 TGTGCCAGCAGCTTGCCGGCTAGCGGGAGCTACGAGCAGTACTTC CASSLPASGSYEQYF
- TRBJ2-5 - TRBV30 TGTGCCTGGAGTGTACTAAGGGACAAACGGGGAGAGACCCAGTACTTC CAWSVLRDKRGETQYF
- TRBJ2-1 - TRBV5-1 TGCGCCAGCAGCGGTAACGAGGATGAGCAGTTCTTC CASSGNEDEQFF
- TRBJ1-1 - TRBV9 TGTGCCAGCAGCGAACGGGAGAGGTGGGCGAACACTGAAGCTTTCTTT CASSERERWANTEAFF
- TRBJ1-1 - TRBV4-3 TGCGCCAGCAGCCAAGGTAACCTCCGAGGAACTGAAGCTTTCTTT CASSQGNLRGTEAFF
- TRBJ1-3 - TRBV21-1 TGTGCCAGCGACAGGGCCGGGTCTGGAAACACCATATATTTT CASDRAGSGNTIYF
- TRBJ2-7 TRBD2 TRBV15 TGTGCCACCAGCCCGATAGGGGAGGGATACGAGCAGTACTTC CATSPIGEGYEQYF
- TRBJ2-5 - TRBV9 TGTGCCAGCAGTCGATCGCAGGGTCAAGAGACCCAGTACTTC CASSRSQGQETQYF
- TRBJ2-1 TRBD1 TRBV29-1 TGCAGCGTTGAAGGTCAGGGGGTGGGGGAGCAGTTCTTC CSVEGQGVGEQFF
- TRBJ2-1 TRBD2 TRBV19 TGTGCCAGTAGTGGCGGGACTAGCGGATACAATGAGCAGTTCTTC CASSGGTSGYNEQFF
- TRBJ2-7 TRBD2 TRBV11-3 TGTGCCAGCGGTGTAGGGGCGGGGGGCTACGAGCAGTACTTC CASGVGAGGYEQYF
- TRBJ2-5 TRBD2 TRBV20-1 TGCCGAGCGGGGGGGCGGGAGACCCAGTACTTC CRAGGRETQYF
- TRBJ1-5 - TRBV5-6 TGTGCCAGCAGCTTGGCGGAGGGCAATCAGCCCCAGCATTTT CASSLAEGNQPQHF
- TRBJ1-2 TRBD1 TRBV6-1 TGTGCCAGCAGTGAAGGACAGGGATGGGGCTACACCTTC CASSEGQGWGYTF
- TRBJ2-1 - TRBV4-3 TGCGCCAGCAGCCAGGCCGGCTGGAGGGACAATGAGCAGTTCTTC CASSQAGWRDNEQFF
- TRBJ2-1 TRBD2 TRBV6-6 TGTGCCAGCAGCCTTTCGACTAGCGTGGAGCAGTTCTTC CASSLSTSVEQFF
- TRBJ2-1 TRBD1 TRBV5-1 TGCGCCAGCAGCCTCGGACAGGGGAAGAGCAATGAGCAGTTCTTC CASSLGQGKSNEQFF
once TRBJ2-7 - TRBV11-3 TGTGCCAGCAGTTCTGCACCGGGCTACGAGCAGTACTTC CASSSAPGYEQYF
- TRBJ2-3 - TRBV7-9 TGTGCCAGCAGCTTAGAACCTAGCGCCAGCACAGATACGCAGTATTTT CASSLEPSASTDTQYF
- TRBJ2-7 - TRBV9 TGTGCCAGCAGCCGCCCGGACAGCTCCTACGAGCAGTACTTC CASSRPDSSYEQYF
- TRBJ2-7 TRBD2 TRBV7-9 TGTGCCAGCAGCTACGAATGGCGGGAGTCCCCCTACGAGCAGTACTTC CASSYEWRESPYEQYF
few TRBJ1-1 - TRBV14 TGTGCCAGCAGCAGAAGACCGGGGGACACTGAAGCTTTCTTT CASSRRPGDTEAFF
- TRBJ2-5 - TRBV15 TGTGCCACCAGCAGGGGCGGGAATGAGGGCCAAGAGACCCAGTACTTC CATSRGGNEGQETQYF
- TRBJ2-7 TRBD1 TRBV19 TGTGCCAGTAGTAATGGGGGACAGGGTTACGAGCAGTACTTC CASSNGGQGYEQYF
- TRBJ2-1 TRBD2 TRBV6-5 TGTGCCAGCAGCAGACTAGCGGGAGACTACAATGAGCAGTTCTTC CASSRLAGDYNEQFF
- TRBJ2-5 TRBD1 TRBV5-6 TGTGCCAGCAGCTTGGACAGGGGGCTGGAGACCCAGTACTTC CASSLDRGLETQYF
- TRBJ2-7 TRBD1 TRBV6-5 TGTGCCAGCAGTTACGGAACAGGGGGTACCTACGAGCAGTACTTC CASSYGTGGTYEQYF
- TRBJ2-5 TRBD2 TRBV27 TGTGCCAGCAGTTTAGAATCTAGCGGGAGGGCCCAAGAGACCCAGTACTTC CASSLESSGRAQETQYF
- TRBJ2-7 - TRBV19 TGTGCCAGTAGTATAGACGGCTACGAGCAGTACTTC CASSIDGYEQYF
- TRBJ1-1 - TRBV7-9 TGTGCCAGCAGCTTAGCGAGAGGGATGAACACTGAAGCTTTCTTT CASSLARGMNTEAFF
- TRBJ2-4 - TRBV7-9 TGTGCCAGCAGACTAGCCAAAAACATTCAGTACTTC CASRLAKNIQYF
- TRBJ2-1 - TRBV5-6 TGTGCCAGCAGCTTGGGAGGGAGGTTCATCGGGGAGCAGTTCTTC CASSLGGRFIGEQFF
- TRBJ1-1 - TRBV7-8 TGTGCCAGCAGCTTACTTAACACTGAAGCTTTCTTT CASSLLNTEAFF
- TRBJ1-1 - TRBV11-2 TGTGCCAGCAGCTCGAGGAGGCAGGCCGTCAACACTGAAGCTTTCTTT CASSSRRQAVNTEAFF
- TRBJ2-7 TRBD2 TRBV4-1 TGCGCCAGCAGCCAAGCACTAGCGGGCCCCTACGAGCAGTACTTC CASSQALAGPYEQYF